One TCR beta chain is described in this entry. Germline V lookup: CDR1 SNHLY, CDR2 FYNNEI. There are 16 residues in the CDR3. With 0 bases removed from V and 13 bases from J, the gap between germline ends came to 19 bases. The repertoire was sequenced with immunoSEQ multiplex PCR; TCRdb's copy has only in-frame clones and lacks some. The sample carries around 35,000 clones, about nine tenths recorded once. This sample is drawn from a study of blood T cell repertoires in COVID-19. Study as a whole: Acute and convalescent COVID-19 specimens originated in the United States, Italy and Spain.

This chain uses TRBV2 with TRBJ1-6, with D uncertain. This clonotype originated in a human donor in a cohort sampled during active COVID-19. Sequenced material: peripheral blood. CDR3 sequence (DNA): TGTGCCAGCAGTGAAGCGGGAGGGCTCACCCCCCGGCCCCTCCACTTT. As protein: CASSEAGGLTPRPLHF. The whole variable domain, remainder taken from reference TRBV2 and TRBJ1-6, is EPEVTQTPSHQVTQMGQEVILRCVPISNHLYFYWYRQILGQKVEFLVSFYNNEISEKSEIFDDQFSVERPDGSNFTLKIRSTKLEDSAMYFCASSEAGGLTPRPLHFGNGTRLTVT.